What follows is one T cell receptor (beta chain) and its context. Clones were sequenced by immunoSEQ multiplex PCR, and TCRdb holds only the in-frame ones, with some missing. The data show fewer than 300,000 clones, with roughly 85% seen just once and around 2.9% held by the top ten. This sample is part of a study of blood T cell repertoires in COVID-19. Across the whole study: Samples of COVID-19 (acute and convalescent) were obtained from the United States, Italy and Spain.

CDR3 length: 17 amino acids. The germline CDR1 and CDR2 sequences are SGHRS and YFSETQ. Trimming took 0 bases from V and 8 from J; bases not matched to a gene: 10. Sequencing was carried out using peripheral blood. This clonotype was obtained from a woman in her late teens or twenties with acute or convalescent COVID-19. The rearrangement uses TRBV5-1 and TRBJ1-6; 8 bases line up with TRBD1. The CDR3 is CASSLAPTGALHSPLHF. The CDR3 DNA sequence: TGCGCCAGCAGCTTGGCCCCGACAGGGGCATTGCATTCACCCCTCCACTTT.